The clone carrying this T cell receptor (beta chain) has more than one count but fewer than ten. The sample comes from a study of beta chain features in type 1 diabetes. Study information: The examined sorted cells totaled approximately 110 million across samples.

The investigators reverse transcribed all of the isolated RNA, so they sequenced expressed TCRB transcripts. Sequenced by immunoSEQ multiplex PCR; TCRdb stores in-frame clones only, minus some. The table lists some 500,000 clones, about an eighth of them singletons, with approximately 0.05% in the top ten. CD4+ cells of the naive, central memory, regulatory and stem cell-like memory types were sorted via CD45RO/CCR7/CD25/CD127/CD95/CD27. Germline V CDR1 and CDR2: SNHLY, FYNNEI. The V gene end was trimmed by 1 base and the J gene end by 3 bases; junction bases not matched to a gene: 0. CDR3 size: 15 residues.

Sequencing was carried out using naive CD4+ T cells from blood. The chain uses TRBV2 and TRBJ2-2; TRBD1 agrees at 9 bases. This receptor was identified in a woman aged 18 to 35 in good health. CDR3 loop: CASSEGQGDTGELFF. DNA for the CDR3: TGTGCCAGCAGTGAAGGACAGGGGGACACCGGGGAGCTGTTTTTT. The full variable domain, in which reference TRBV2 and TRBJ2-2 provide the parts outside the CDR3, is EPEVTQTPSHQVTQMGQEVILRCVPISNHLYFYWYRQILGQKVEFLVSFYNNEISEKSEIFDDQFSVERPDGSNFTLKIRSTKLEDSAMYFCASSEGQGDTGELFFGEGSRLTVL.